Each of the 9 T cell receptor beta chains below was sequenced from the same sample in a study of T cell changes during pregnancy in multiple sclerosis. Clones were sequenced by immunoSEQ multiplex PCR, and TCRdb holds only the in-frame ones, with some missing. The data contain more than 11,000 clones, 85% to 95% of them singletons. Sequences were derived from peripheral blood, sampled in the second trimester of pregnancy. The source of these receptors is a female donor in good health, enrolled as a control in a pregnancy study.

The rearrangement joins TRBV29-1 to TRBJ2-3; possible D gene TRBD2, 5 bases. This CDR3 comprises 16 residues. V was cut by 5 bases and J by 0 bases, with 18 bases left in between. Germline CDR1 is SQVTM and CDR2 is ANQGSEA. Here the CDR3 DNA reads TGCAGCGTTAAAGGCTCACGCGGACTTAGCACAGATACGCAGTATTTT. Its protein is CSVKGSRGLSTDTQYF.

DNA of the CDR3: TGTGCCAGCGTGCAGGCAGGGAATGAGCAGTTCTTC. This translates into CASVQAGNEQFF. The chain employs TRBV2 and TRBJ2-1, with a possible D match to TRBD1 (5 bases). V lost 8 bases and J 7 bases, leaving 12 bases between the germline ends. CDR1 is SNHLY and CDR2 is FYNNEI in the germline V gene. The CDR3 has 12 residues.

This rearrangement joins TRBV19 to TRBJ1-1; D is undetermined. V lost 7 bases to trimming and J lost 1 base, with 19 bases between them. CDR3 length: 16 residues. The germline gives CDR1 LNHDA, CDR2 SQIVND (reference sequence). The CDR3 spells CASKDIATRRNTEAFF. DNA of the CDR3: TGTGCCAGTAAAGATATAGCGACCCGGAGGAACACTGAAGCTTTCTTT.

The V gene is TRBV6-5, the J gene TRBJ1-1; D is uncertain. The CDR3 loop spans 11 amino acids. V gave up 2 bases and J gave up 8 bases, with 6 bases separating them. The V gene's germline CDR1 is MNHEY and CDR2 SVGAGI. The CDR3 spells CASSYRREAFF. As DNA, the CDR3 is TGTGCCAGCAGTTACCGCAGGGAAGCTTTCTTT.

Note on this clone: This sample also contains other DNA sequences that code for the same CDR3. V gene TRBV27 combines with J gene TRBJ1-5, with D tentatively TRBD1 (5 bases). This CDR3 is built from 15 residues. V lost 2 bases to trimming and J lost 0 bases, with 8 bases between them. Germline V gives CDR1 MNHEY, CDR2 SMNVEV (reference sequence). CDR3 amino acids: CASSLGGGSNQPQHF. CDR3 in DNA: TGTGCCAGCAGTTTAGGGGGGGGTAGCAATCAGCCCCAGCATTTT.

The gene calls are TRBV18 and TRBJ1-1, with TRBD1 as a possible D gene (6 bases). CDR3 length: 15 residues. CDR1 and CDR2 (germline): KGHSH, LQKENI. V shed 2 bases and J shed 5 bases, with 15 bases lying between them. The CDR3 nucleotides are TGTGCCAGCTCACCATCGACCAGGGGAGGGACTGAAGCTTTCTTT. As protein: CASSPSTRGGTEAFF.

Here the CDR3 reads CASSPNSRRLTDPEKLFF. The CDR3 DNA reads TGTGCCAGCTCACCAAACTCCCGCCGACTGACGGATCCCGAAAAACTGTTTTTT. This chain joins TRBV18 and TRBJ1-4; D is unclear. V shed 2 bases and J shed 8 bases, with 24 bases lying between them. This CDR3 spans 18 amino acids. Germline CDR1 and CDR2: KGHSH and LQKENI.

This chain connects TRBV9 to TRBJ2-1, with 10 bases aligning to TRBD2. Germline CDR1 reads SGDLS; CDR2 reads YYNGEE. J lost 0 bases, V lost 4 bases, and 7 bases had no gene match. This CDR3 comprises 17 residues. This CDR3 is CASSTSSSGGSYNEQFF. In nucleotides, the CDR3 is TGTGCCAGCAGCACCTCGTCTAGCGGGGGCTCCTACAATGAGCAGTTCTTC.

In its sample, this clone was seen a few times. The chain uses TRBV9 and TRBJ1-1; weak D call: TRBD1 (5 bases). The CDR3 has 12 residues. Germline assignment: CDR1 SGDLS and CDR2 YYNGEE. Trimming took 7 bases from V and 3 from J, leaving 10 bases between them. Written as DNA, the CDR3 is TGTGCCAGCTCCCAGGGCGACACTGAAGCTTTCTTT. This sequence encodes CASSQGDTEAFF.